This T cell receptor (beta chain) was recorded in a study of blood T cell repertoires in COVID-19. Libraries were prepared by immunoSEQ multiplex PCR; TCRdb keeps only in-frame clonotypes and omits some of them. The table shows some 26,000 clones, with roughly 85% occurring only once. The clonotype originates from a human donor in a cohort sampled during active COVID-19. Sequencing was performed on peripheral blood.

The CDR3 DNA sequence: TGCGCCAGCAGTGAAAGGGTTGGGGGGAATGAGCAGTTCTTC. This sequence encodes CASSERVGGNEQFF. The chain is built from TRBV5-1 and TRBJ2-1, with a tentative D call TRBD2 (6 bases). The germline gives CDR1 SGHRS, CDR2 YFSETQ. V lost 5 bases, J lost 7 bases, and 16 bases lay in between. The CDR3 is 14 residues long.